This T cell receptor beta chain originates from a study of OX40 agonist ivuxolimab in advanced cancers. Study-wide background: Patients were treated with ivuxolimab, an agonistic anti-OX40 (CD134) antibody. Each patient was given ivuxolimab into a vein every 2 weeks, at 0.01 to 10 mg/kg. Dose-escalation subjects each had hepatocellular carcinoma, melanoma, renal cell or head and neck cancer.

Comments on this clone: Its target is not known.

The study, taken as a whole, reports: CD4+ and CD8+ T cells in blood underwent clonal expansion by week 6 at 0.1 to 3.0 mg/kg.

Trimming stripped 0 bases from V and 9 bases from J, with 14 bases between. The CDR3 extends over 14 amino acids. Germline V CDR1 and CDR2: MNHNY, SVGAGI (reference sequence). Sequencing was performed with immunoSEQ multiplex PCR; in TCRdb, only in-frame clones are kept and a portion is missing. The sample has roughly 83,000 clones; roughly nine tenths are singletons. The sequences come from CD4+ or CD8+ T cells sorted from blood, collected in a trial of the OX40 agonist ivuxolimab. The chain links TRBV6-6 to TRBJ1-2; D unclear. This clonotype originated in an adult with an advanced solid tumor such as melanoma, head and neck, liver or kidney cancer. The CDR3 protein is CASSYSGPFGCYTF. The CDR3, as DNA: TGTGCCAGCAGTTACTCTGGTCCCTTCGGATGCTACACCTTC.